This T cell receptor beta chain originates from a study of monozygotic twins with inflammatory bowel disease. The study's findings and limits: Perhaps reflecting limited power, concordant and discordant twins did not differ in repertoire similarity. The study found lower TCRbeta diversity (inverse Simpson) in IBD patients than in healthy co-twins. Lower sharing of clonotypes with other individuals was seen in IBD patients than in healthy twins. This was most marked in patients showing signs of disease activity.

As regards this clonotype: Its antigen remains unknown.

CDR1 and CDR2 (germline): SGHAT, FQNNGV. CDR3 size: 13 residues. Each CDR3 protein gets one entry in TCRdb, which reprocessed the 5' RACE reads and gives no DNA. The sample data list approximately 400,000 distinct CDR3 sequences. The source of this sequence is a human donor with ulcerative colitis or Crohn's disease, or a healthy co-twin of an affected twin (not recorded which). The chain uses TRBV11-2 and TRBJ2-1; with no DNA, the TCRdb D assignment of TRBD2 cannot be verified. Sequenced input: blood. The CDR3 here is CASSLGGAGALFF.